This T cell receptor beta chain was sequenced for a study of T-cell memory formation after mild COVID-19. About the study: TCR clusters mostly belonged to single donors. Overall study findings and caveats: Cross-reactive memory seemingly joined, as some responding clones were found in pre-infection memory. Researchers report contracting CD4+ clones mostly in CM and EM, with CD8+ clones in EMRA.

Each CDR3 protein gets one entry after TCRdb re-called the 5' RACE reads with MiXCR. The repertoire holds more than 300,000 distinct CDR3 sequences, with around 15% as singletons. The CDR3 runs 16 residues. Trimming took 1 base from V and 9 from J, leaving 16 bases between them. Germline-derived CDR1 and CDR2 are SNHLY and FYNNEI. This clonotype turned up a few times. The antigen is unknown. Sequenced input: PBMCs or a T cell subset sorted from them (not recorded which). The TCR comes from a man aged 18 to 35 who had mild COVID-19 (a few samples of this study predate the infection). Cell type and time point are not known. V is TRBV2 and J is TRBJ1-6; TRBD1 might be the D (5 bases). This chain's CDR3 is CASSEESGRDSSPLHF. The CDR3 nucleotides read TGTGCCAGCAGTGAAGAATCGGGCAGGGATAGTTCACCCCTCCACTTT.